These 26 T cell receptor beta chains were sequenced from one sample in a study of T-cell memory formation after mild COVID-19. TCRdb processed the 5' RACE reads anew with MiXCR; each CDR3 protein has one entry. The sample lists about 500,000 distinct CDR3 sequences; just over 20% were seen once. The sequenced sample was PBMCs or a T cell subset sorted from them (not recorded which). The receptors stem from an adult woman who had mild COVID-19 (a few samples of this study predate the infection). Cell type and time point are not known.

This clonotype occurred many times. The chain uses TRBV27 and TRBJ1-1; D is unresolved. CDR3 length: 13 amino acids. Germline lookup yields CDR1 MNHEY and CDR2 SMNVEV (reference sequence). Trimming took off 4 bases at V and 0 bases at J, with 6 bases between the two ends. The CDR3 region is CASSSQVNTEAFF. CDR3 coding DNA: TGTGCCAGCAGTTCTCAGGTGAACACTGAAGCTTTCTTT.

This clonotype came up a few times. V and J are TRBV5-1 and TRBJ1-1; possible D gene TRBD1, 6 bases. Germline V lookup: CDR1 SGHRS, CDR2 YFSETQ. V was cut by 1 base and J by 5 bases, with 18 bases left in between. This CDR3 has 16 amino acids. The CDR3: CASSLRADSWTTEAFF. CDR3 coding DNA: TGCGCCAGCAGCTTGCGGGCGGACAGTTGGACGACTGAAGCTTTCTTT.

The genes are TRBV19 and TRBJ1-2; TRBD1 is a possible D gene (5 bases). The CDR3 contains 13 residues. The germline V gene encodes CDR1 LNHDA and CDR2 SQIVND (reference sequence). The V end lost 10 bases, the J end lost 4 bases, and 16 bases lay between the germline ends. For the CDR3, the DNA is TGTGCCACCCTTCCAGCAGGGTCCTATGGCTACACCTTC. Amino acid sequence: CATLPAGSYGYTF.

V is TRBV4-3 and J is TRBJ2-1; 10 positions agree with TRBD2. CDR3 length: 18 residues. After removal of 0 bases from V and 6 bases from J, the junction contained 11 bases not matched to a gene. Germline lookup yields CDR1 LGHNA and CDR2 YSLEER. The CDR3: CASSQDSSGTSVFNEQFF. In nucleotides, the CDR3 is TGCGCCAGCAGCCAAGATAGCTCCGGGACTAGCGTGTTCAATGAGCAGTTCTTC.

This clonotype was observed a handful of times. This chain uses TRBV2 with TRBJ2-5; TRBD1 might be the D (6 bases). The CDR3 is 13 amino acids. The germline CDR1 and CDR2 sequences are SNHLY and FYNNEI. Trimming pared 4 bases from V and 6 bases from J, leaving 12 bases between. CDR3 loop: CASSVRQGKTQYF. Here the CDR3 DNA reads TGTGCCAGCAGTGTTCGGCAGGGGAAGACCCAGTACTTC.

This clonotype was counted a few times. V and J are TRBV29-1 and TRBJ1-1, with D possibly TRBD1 on 5 matching bases. Germline V gene sequence: CDR1 SQVTM, CDR2 ANQGSEA. There are 14 residues in the CDR3. The ends were cut back, 3 bases at V and 8 bases at J, with 19 bases in the middle. DNA of the CDR3: TGCAGCGTTGAGATAGGGGATATGGACGACGAAGCTTTCTTT. Translating gives CSVEIGDMDDEAFF.

In its sample, this clonotype was seen a few times. The chain joins TRBV29-1 to TRBJ2-7; TRBD1 aligns across 8 bases. The CDR3 length is 12 residues. Germline CDR1 SQVTM, CDR2 ANQGSEA. V shed 7 bases and J 7 bases; nucleotides not matched to a gene: 9. The CDR3 loop is CSARQGYREQYF. The CDR3 nucleotides read TGCAGCGCTAGACAGGGGTACCGAGAGCAGTACTTC.

This chain links TRBV12-3 or TRBV12-4 with TRBJ2-5, with D tentatively TRBD1 (7 bases). The CDR3 length is 16 residues. V was shortened by 5 bases and J by 5 bases, with 21 bases between the two germline ends. The CDR3 nucleotides are TGTGCCAGCAGTCAGGACAGGAGGGCCAAGATGGAGACCCAGTACTTC. Amino acids: CASSQDRRAKMETQYF.

The V call is TRBV7-9, the J call TRBJ2-1, with TRBD1 matching over 7 bases. CDR1 is SEHNR and CDR2 is FQNEAQ in the germline V gene (reference sequence). The CDR3 totals 15 residues. Unmatched junction bases numbered 8, after V lost 2 bases and J lost 7 bases. CDR3 coding DNA: TGTGCCAGCAGCTTAATCGTAGGGGGCTTTAATGAGCAGTTCTTC. Translation: CASSLIVGGFNEQFF.

V and J are TRBV6-2 or TRBV6-3 and TRBJ2-7; TRBD2 agrees at 9 bases. Trimming cost V 6 bases and J 2 bases; bases outside gene matches: 14. The CDR3 totals 17 residues. CDR1 is MNHEY, CDR2 SVGEGT, per germline. The CDR3 loop reads CASRPGRTSVSPYEQYF. The CDR3, as DNA: TGTGCCAGCAGACCAGGGAGGACTAGCGTGTCCCCCTACGAGCAGTACTTC.

This clonotype has just a few counts. DNA for the CDR3: TGTGCCAGCAGCCCGAGCGGGAGTAGAGAGACCCAGTACTTC. It codes for CASSPSGSRETQYF. The V and J genes are TRBV7-9 and TRBJ2-5, with 8 bases lining up with TRBD2. Germline-derived CDR1 and CDR2 are SEHNR and FQNEAQ (reference sequence). This CDR3 has 14 residues. V dropped 5 bases and J dropped 4; count of bases not matched to a gene: 6.

This clonotype appeared a few times. The V and J genes are TRBV9 and TRBJ2-3, with 9 bases matching TRBD1. The junction had 6 bases not matched to a gene; V was cut back by 3 bases and J by 1 base. The CDR3 loop spans 16 amino acids. Germline-derived CDR1 and CDR2 are SGDLS and YYNGEE. The CDR3 sequence: CASSDQRDRGTDTQYF. The CDR3 DNA reads as TGTGCCAGCAGCGACCAACGGGACAGGGGCACAGATACGCAGTATTTT.

This clonotype appeared a few times. The chain recombines TRBV24-1 with TRBJ2-3, with D tentatively TRBD2 (5 bases). V was clipped by 10 bases and J by 2 bases, with 15 bases between them. There are 14 residues in the CDR3. Germline CDR1 and CDR2: KGHDR and SFDVKD. CDR3 nucleotide sequence: TGTGCCACTTCTCTCGGCGGACTCACAGATACGCAGTATTTT. Residues: CATSLGGLTDTQYF.

This sequence joins TRBV30 and TRBJ1-4; no clear D gene. Trimming left V 5 bases short and J 4 bases short, with 8 bases between. Germline-derived CDR1 and CDR2 are GTSNPN and SVGIG (reference sequence). CDR3 length: 12 amino acids. CDR3 coding DNA: TGTGCCTGGGCGGGCATTAATGAAAAACTGTTTTTT. Protein sequence: CAWAGINEKLFF.

A few counts support this clonotype. J is TRBJ2-1 and V is TRBV7-9; D not resolved. The germline V gene encodes CDR1 SEHNR and CDR2 FQNEAQ (reference sequence). The V and J ends lost 8 bases and 8 bases respectively, with 16 bases between them. This CDR3 comprises 13 residues. CDR3 sequence (DNA): TGTGCCAGCTTCATTACGGGTACCTATGAGCAGTTCTTC. This translates into CASFITGTYEQFF.

This chain links TRBV3-1 with TRBJ2-5; 7 bases match TRBD2. With 4 bases clipped from V and 2 bases from J, the junction kept 4 bases outside the gene matches. Germline V gene data show CDR1 as LGHDT and CDR2 as YNNKEL (reference sequence). This CDR3 contains 14 residues. The CDR3 sequence: CASSPLADQETQYF. CDR3 coding DNA: TGTGCCAGCAGCCCGCTAGCGGATCAAGAGACCCAGTACTTC.

This clonotype was found once. This chain links TRBV21-1 with TRBJ2-4; the table's D call of TRBD1 was not tested on the DNA. TRBV21-1 is reported as a pseudogene. The CDR3 covers 14 residues. The CDR3 nucleotides read TGTGCCAGCAGCTCAGGGGCGGCCAAAAACATTCAGTACTTC. Its protein is CASSSGAAKNIQYF.

This clonotype was counted only a few times. The chain joins TRBV11-2 to TRBJ2-1, with TRBD2 matching 9 bases. The CDR3 totals 17 residues. Germline-derived CDR1 and CDR2 are SGHAT and FQNNGV. With V trimmed by 1 base and J by 4 bases, 8 bases remained unmatched. The CDR3: CASSLGETSGWYNEQFF. The CDR3 coding sequence is TGTGCCAGCAGCTTAGGGGAGACTAGCGGCTGGTACAATGAGCAGTTCTTC.

This clonotype has a handful of counts. This sequence joins TRBV4-3 and TRBJ2-2; 7 bases agree with TRBD2. V lost 1 base, J lost 4 bases, and 6 bases stayed unmatched. The CDR3 runs 16 residues. CDR1 is LGHNA and CDR2 is YSLEER in the germline V gene. CDR3 in amino acids: CASSQARTRRTGELFF. The CDR3, as DNA: TGCGCCAGCAGCCAAGCTCGGACTAGGCGCACCGGGGAGCTGTTTTTT.

This chain links TRBV20-1 with TRBJ2-1; 7 bases align to TRBD2. Looked up from germline, CDR1 is DFQATT and CDR2 is SNEGSKA (reference sequence). This CDR3 has 15 residues. Trimming cost V 0 bases and J 7 bases; bases outside gene matches: 9. This chain's CDR3 is CSARDQVLASNEQFF. The CDR3 DNA follows: TGCAGTGCTAGAGATCAGGTACTAGCGTCGAATGAGCAGTTCTTC.

A few counts support this clonotype. V is TRBV20-1 and J is TRBJ2-4, with a possible D match to TRBD2 (5 bases). Germline assignment: CDR1 DFQATT and CDR2 SNEGSKA (reference sequence). This CDR3 has 13 residues. Deletions cut 1 base from V and 8 bases from J, with 12 bases between. This chain's CDR3 is CSARVAPRDIQYF. CDR3 coding DNA: TGCAGTGCTAGAGTAGCGCCCAGAGACATTCAGTACTTC.

The chain carries TRBV21-1 and TRBJ2-3. TRBV21-1 is marked as a pseudogene. The CDR3 runs to 12 residues. Here the CDR3 reads CASFGSTDTQYF. The CDR3 DNA follows: TGTGCCAGCTTCGGGAGCACAGATACGCAGTATTTT.

V and J are TRBV5-1 and TRBJ2-6, with D possibly being TRBD1 (5 bases). Trimming stripped 5 bases from V and 2 bases from J, with 17 bases between. Germline loops: CDR1 SGHRS, CDR2 YFSETQ. The CDR3 runs 17 residues. The DNA for the CDR3 is TGCGCCAGCAGTTGGGGCAGGGTAGACCCTGGGGCCAACGTCCTGACTTTC. Amino acid sequence: CASSWGRVDPGANVLTF. Together with reference TRBV5-1 and TRBJ2-6, the CDR3 gives the full variable domain: KAGVTQTPRYLIKTRGQQVTLSCSPISGHRSVSWYQQTPGQGLQFLFEYFSETQRNKGNFPGRFSGRQFSNSRSEMNVSTLELGDSALYLCASSWGRVDPGANVLTFGAGSRLTVL.

V is TRBV7-2 and J is TRBJ1-3; D unclear. Germline CDR1 reads SGHTA; CDR2 reads FQGNSA. This CDR3 comprises 17 residues. Trimming pared 2 bases from V and 3 bases from J, leaving 17 bases between. The CDR3 here is CASSLQYVKTFGNTIYF. The CDR3 DNA reads TGTGCCAGCAGCTTACAATACGTAAAAACATTTGGAAACACCATATATTTT.

The rearrangement uses TRBV6-5 and TRBJ1-5; 7 bases are shared with TRBD1. Germline CDR1 and CDR2: MNHEY and SVGAGI. CDR3 length: 16 amino acids. The ends lost 4 bases at V and 2 bases at J; junction bases unmatched: 8. This CDR3 is CASSSDREEGNQPQHF. The DNA for the CDR3 is TGTGCCAGCAGTTCTGACAGGGAAGAGGGCAATCAGCCCCAGCATTTT.

This clonotype was seen at least ten times. The V and J genes are TRBV5-1 and TRBJ2-5; TRBD1 agrees at 10 bases. Germline V gene sequence: CDR1 SGHRS, CDR2 YFSETQ. The ends lost 4 bases at V and 3 bases at J; junction bases unmatched: 3. The length of the CDR3 is 14 residues. The CDR3 coding sequence is TGCGCCAGCAGCCTCGGGACAGGGGAAGAGACCCAGTACTTC. Its translation: CASSLGTGEETQYF.